These 8 T cell receptor beta chains originate from one sample sequenced in a study of technical replicates of blood from a handful of donors. Measured with immunoSEQ multiplex PCR; TCRdb has only the in-frame clones, and not every one. The sample contains roughly 76,000 clones, 80% to 90% of which appear only once. The specimen sequenced was PBMCs. These receptor sequences come from a human donor in good health. Some clones in this sample may be carry-over from other donors' samples.

CDR3 region: CASSPRGLAGANEQFF. Written as DNA, the CDR3 is TGTGCCAGCAGTCCACGAGGACTAGCGGGGGCCAATGAGCAGTTCTTC. V and J are TRBV25-1 and TRBJ2-1, with 13 bases matching TRBD2. CDR1 is MGHDK, CDR2 SYGVNS, per germline. The V and J ends lost 5 bases and 6 bases, in that order; junction bases with no gene match: 7. The CDR3 has 16 amino acids.

The chain employs TRBV4-1 and TRBJ2-1, with a weak D call TRBD2 (5 bases). Trimming cost V 6 bases and J 8 bases, with 23 bases left between them. Germline V CDR1 and CDR2: MGHRA, YSYEKL. CDR3 length: 16 amino acids. The CDR3, as DNA: TGCGCCAGCAGACTCGATCTAGCCACCGGTCACGATGAGCAGTTCTTC. Amino acid sequence: CASRLDLATGHDEQFF.

This rearrangement joins TRBV13 to TRBJ2-1, with 11 nucleotides matching TRBD2. CDR1 and CDR2 from the germline V gene are PRHDT and FYEKMQ (reference sequence). The CDR3 spans 17 residues. V lost 4 bases, J lost 9 bases, and 14 bases stayed unmatched. CDR3 nucleotide sequence: TGTGCCAGCAGCTCCTGGGCTAGCGGGAGGAGTTTTAGTGAGCAGTTCTTC. Amino acid sequence: CASSSWASGRSFSEQFF.

The V call is TRBV28, the J call TRBJ2-2; 9 bases map to TRBD2. J lost 3 bases, V lost 6 bases, and 2 bases had no gene match. This CDR3 has 14 residues. Germline CDR1 reads MDHEN; CDR2 reads SYDVKM. CDR3 in DNA: TGTGCCAGCAGGGTAGCGGGAGACACCGGGGAGCTGTTTTTT. Residues: CASRVAGDTGELFF.

CDR3 nucleotide sequence: TGTGCCAGCAGCGCGGCGCCGGTCAATCAGCCCCAGCATTTT. Encoded protein: CASSAAPVNQPQHF. The chain combines TRBV5-4 with TRBJ1-5; no definite D call. V gave up 4 bases and J gave up 3 bases, with 11 bases separating them. CDR1 and CDR2 (germline): SGHNT, YYREEE (reference sequence). CDR3 size: 14 residues.

This clone was recorded once. This sequence joins TRBV9 and TRBJ2-1; 9 bases line up with TRBD2. CDR3 length: 15 residues. After removal of 3 bases from V and 4 bases from J, the junction contained 5 bases not matched to a gene. Germline V lookup: CDR1 SGDLS, CDR2 YYNGEE. The DNA for the CDR3 is TGTGCCAGCAGCGGGGGGACTAGCCGGTACAATGAGCAGTTCTTC. It specifies CASSGGTSRYNEQFF.

V usage is TRBV11-2 and J usage is TRBJ2-2; 8 nucleotides line up with TRBD2. From germline, CDR1 is SGHAT and CDR2 FQNNGV. The J segment lost 6 bases and the V segment lost 3 bases, leaving 9 bases of the junction unmatched. There are 16 residues in the CDR3. Here the CDR3 reads CASSFPGLVKAGELFF. The CDR3 region has the DNA TGTGCCAGCAGCTTTCCGGGACTAGTTAAGGCCGGGGAGCTGTTTTTT.

The chain uses TRBV10-3 and TRBJ2-7; 10 nucleotides align to TRBD1. This CDR3 is 13 amino acids long. The germline CDR1 and CDR2 sequences are ENHRY and SYGVKD. The trim removed 7 bases at V and 5 bases at J, leaving 5 bases unmatched. The CDR3 region is CAIKGTGDDEQYF. CDR3 DNA sequence: TGTGCCATCAAAGGGACAGGGGATGACGAGCAGTACTTC.